A single sample is the source of the 8 T cell receptor beta chains below, sequenced in a study of blood T cell repertoires in COVID-19. Profiling relied on immunoSEQ multiplex PCR, and the TCRdb table lists in-frame clones only, not all of them. The top ten hold roughly 40% of the sample, which has some 87,000 clones, about 83% seen once. Sequenced sample: peripheral blood. These TCRs come from a man aged 80 or over with active or convalescent COVID-19.

The rearrangement uses TRBV19 and TRBJ2-5, with D possibly being TRBD1 (5 bases). The CDR3 runs to 14 residues. With 7 bases removed from V and 4 bases from J, the gap between germline ends came to 16 bases. Germline loops: CDR1 LNHDA, CDR2 SQIVND (reference sequence). The CDR3 reads CASTDDDSPETQYF. CDR3 in DNA: TGTGCCAGTACCGATGACGACAGTCCAGAGACCCAGTACTTC. Combining the CDR3 with reference TRBV19 and TRBJ2-5 gives the whole variable domain DGGITQSPKYLFRKEGQNVTLSCEQNLNHDAMYWYRQDPGQGLRLIYYSQIVNDFQKGDIAEGYSVSREKKESFPLTVTSAQKNPTAFYLCASTDDDSPETQYFGPGTRLLVL.

The J gene is TRBJ2-1, the V gene TRBV6-5, with 7 bases that match TRBD1. The germline V gene has CDR1 MNHEY and CDR2 SVGAGI. V was clipped by 7 bases and J by 6 bases; unmatched bases: 12. The CDR3 has 15 residues. The CDR3 spells CASTDDRAFLNEQFF. As DNA, the CDR3 is TGTGCCAGCACCGATGACAGGGCCTTTCTCAATGAGCAGTTCTTC.

The CDR3 nucleotides read TGTGCCAGCAGCCAACGGCAGGGCACTGAAGCTTTCTTT. Its protein product is CASSQRQGTEAFF. The chain recombines TRBV3-1 (or the pseudogene TRBV3-2) with TRBJ1-1; D is possibly TRBD1 (5 bases). Trimming shortened V by 2 bases and J by 4 bases, and 8 bases separated the two germline ends. There are 13 residues in the CDR3. The V gene's germline CDR1 is LGHDT and CDR2 YNNKEL (reference sequence).

The chain is built from TRBV18 and TRBJ1-1, with D hard to call. The length of the CDR3 is 14 residues. V dropped 6 bases and J dropped 5 bases, with 16 bases sitting between them. Germline CDR1 is KGHSH and CDR2 is LQKENI. This chain's CDR3 is CASSPTGTGTEAFF. CDR3 nucleotide sequence: TGTGCCAGCTCCCCGACGGGAACCGGGACTGAAGCTTTCTTT. Variable domain in full (rest from reference TRBV18 and TRBJ1-1): NAGVMQNPRHLVRRRGQEARLRCSPMKGHSHVYWYRQLPEEGLKFMVYLQKENIIDESGMPKERFSAEFPKEGPSILRIQQVVRGDSAAYFCASSPTGTGTEAFFGQGTRLTVV.

This sequence joins TRBV7-9 and TRBJ2-3; D may be TRBD2 (5 bases). V was pared by 5 bases and J by 5 bases, with 14 bases between. CDR1 is SEHNR, CDR2 FQNEAQ, per germline (reference sequence). The CDR3 runs to 14 residues. CDR3 residues: CASSPSKAGDTQYF. CDR3 bases: TGTGCCAGCAGCCCGTCTAAGGCGGGAGATACGCAGTATTTT.

This chain joins TRBV7-9 and TRBJ1-4; D gene unclear. Trimming pared 4 bases from V and 7 bases from J, leaving 13 bases between. Germline V CDR1 and CDR2: SEHNR, FQNEAQ (reference sequence). There are 14 residues in the CDR3. For the CDR3, the DNA is TGTGCCAGCAGCTCCCCGAGTTCCGCTGAAAAACTGTTTTTT. Protein product: CASSSPSSAEKLFF.

The J gene is TRBJ2-7, the V gene TRBV7-2, with TRBD2 identical over 9 bases. Per germline, CDR1 SGHTA and CDR2 FQGNSA. The V and J ends lost 5 bases and 0 bases, in that order; junction bases with no gene match: 11. The CDR3 totals 17 residues. CDR3 sequence (DNA): TGTGCCAGCAGCCCTTCTAGCGGGGTAGTCTTCTCCTACGAGCAGTACTTC. Protein product: CASSPSSGVVFSYEQYF.

The chain joins TRBV30 to TRBJ1-3; 7 bases match TRBD1. The V gene end was trimmed by 0 bases and the J gene end by 0 bases; junction bases not matched to a gene: 5. The germline V gene has CDR1 GTSNPN and CDR2 SVGIG (reference sequence). The length of the CDR3 is 16 residues. The CDR3 sequence is CAWSVRAGGSGNTIYF. The CDR3 coding sequence is TGTGCCTGGAGTGTACGGGCAGGGGGCTCTGGAAACACCATATATTTT.